Included here is one T cell receptor (beta chain) sequence, with context. This record belongs to a study of blood T cell repertoires in COVID-19. Across the study: Acute-phase and convalescent COVID-19 samples originated in the United States, Italy and Spain.

The CDR3 runs to 14 residues. The germline gives CDR1 ENHRY, CDR2 SYGVKD. Trimming cost V 2 bases and J 0 bases, with 7 bases left between them. Methods used by the authors: Estimation of nucleated cell counts relied on the amplification of reference gene primers. TCRdb keeps only in-frame clones here, not all; method: immunoSEQ multiplex PCR. For V, J and clone size, that table is used; D and trimming come from the DNA. The repertoire holds hundreds of thousands of clones, with 70% to 90% as singletons. The sequence derives from an elderly man with acute or convalescent COVID-19. Sequenced input: peripheral blood. The rearrangement joins TRBV10-3 to TRBJ1-1, with a weak D call TRBD1 (5 bases). The CDR3 sequence is CAISEDSLNTEAFF. CDR3 nucleotide sequence: TGTGCCATCAGTGAGGACAGTTTGAACACTGAAGCTTTCTTT.